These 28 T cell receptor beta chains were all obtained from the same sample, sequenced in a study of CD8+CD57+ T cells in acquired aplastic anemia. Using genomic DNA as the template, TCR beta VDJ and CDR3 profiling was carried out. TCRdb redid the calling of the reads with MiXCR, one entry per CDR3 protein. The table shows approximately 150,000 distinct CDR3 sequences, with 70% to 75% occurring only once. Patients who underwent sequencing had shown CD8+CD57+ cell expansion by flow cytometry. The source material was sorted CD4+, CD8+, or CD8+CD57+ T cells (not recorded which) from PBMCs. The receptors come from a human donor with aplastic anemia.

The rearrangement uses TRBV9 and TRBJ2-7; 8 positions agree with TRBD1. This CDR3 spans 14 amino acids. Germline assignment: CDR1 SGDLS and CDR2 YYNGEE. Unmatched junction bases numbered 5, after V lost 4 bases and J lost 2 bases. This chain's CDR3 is CASSSDRGPYEQYF. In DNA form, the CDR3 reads TGTGCCAGCAGCTCCGACAGGGGACCCTACGAGCAGTACTTC.

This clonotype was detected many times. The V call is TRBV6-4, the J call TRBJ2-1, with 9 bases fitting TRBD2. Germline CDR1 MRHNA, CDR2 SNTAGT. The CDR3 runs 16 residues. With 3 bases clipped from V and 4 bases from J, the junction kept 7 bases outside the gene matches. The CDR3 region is CASSDASSGDYNEQFF. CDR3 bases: TGTGCCAGCAGTGATGCCTCTAGCGGGGATTACAATGAGCAGTTCTTC.

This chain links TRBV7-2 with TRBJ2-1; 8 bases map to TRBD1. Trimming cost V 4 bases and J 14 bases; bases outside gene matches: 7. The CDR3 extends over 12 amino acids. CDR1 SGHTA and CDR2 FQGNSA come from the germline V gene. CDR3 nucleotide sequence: TGTGCCAGCAGCTCCCCAGGGGGCAGGAAGTTCTTC. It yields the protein CASSSPGGRKFF.

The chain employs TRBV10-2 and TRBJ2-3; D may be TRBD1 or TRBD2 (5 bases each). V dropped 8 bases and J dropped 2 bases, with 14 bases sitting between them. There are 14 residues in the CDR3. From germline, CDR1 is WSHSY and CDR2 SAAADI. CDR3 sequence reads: CASRDGIPTDTQYF. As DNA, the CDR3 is TGCGCCAGCCGGGACGGGATCCCCACAGATACGCAGTATTTT.

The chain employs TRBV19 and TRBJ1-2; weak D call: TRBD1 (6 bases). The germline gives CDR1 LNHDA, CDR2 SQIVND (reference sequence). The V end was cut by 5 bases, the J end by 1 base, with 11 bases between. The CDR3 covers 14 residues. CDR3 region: CASSPDRNNYGYTF. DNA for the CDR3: TGTGCCAGTAGTCCCGACAGGAATAACTATGGCTACACCTTC.

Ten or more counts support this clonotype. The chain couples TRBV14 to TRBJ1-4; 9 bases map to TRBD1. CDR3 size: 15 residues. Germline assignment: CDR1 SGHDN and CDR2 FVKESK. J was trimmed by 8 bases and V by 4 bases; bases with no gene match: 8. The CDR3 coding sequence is TGTGCCAGCAGCCCGTTGGGACAGGGTGGAGAAAAACTGTTTTTT. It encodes CASSPLGQGGEKLFF.

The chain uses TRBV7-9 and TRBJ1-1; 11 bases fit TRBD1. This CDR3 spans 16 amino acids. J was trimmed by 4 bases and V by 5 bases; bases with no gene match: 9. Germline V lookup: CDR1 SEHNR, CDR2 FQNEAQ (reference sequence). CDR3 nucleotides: TGTGCCAGCAGCCCTCGGGACAGGGGGGTAAGCACTGAAGCTTTCTTT. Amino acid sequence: CASSPRDRGVSTEAFF.

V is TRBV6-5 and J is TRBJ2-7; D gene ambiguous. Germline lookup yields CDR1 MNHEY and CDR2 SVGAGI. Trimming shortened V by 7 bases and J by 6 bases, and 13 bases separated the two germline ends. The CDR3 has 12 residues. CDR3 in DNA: TGTGCCAGCACCGATCCGGGCCGCGAGCAGTACTTC. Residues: CASTDPGREQYF.

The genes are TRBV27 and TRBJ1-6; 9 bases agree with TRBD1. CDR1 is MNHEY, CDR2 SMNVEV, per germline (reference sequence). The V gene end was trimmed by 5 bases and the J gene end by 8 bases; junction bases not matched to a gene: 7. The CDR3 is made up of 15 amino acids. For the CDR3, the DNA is TGTGCCAGCAGTATCAAACAGGGGGCTCATTCACCCCTCCACTTT. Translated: CASSIKQGAHSPLHF.

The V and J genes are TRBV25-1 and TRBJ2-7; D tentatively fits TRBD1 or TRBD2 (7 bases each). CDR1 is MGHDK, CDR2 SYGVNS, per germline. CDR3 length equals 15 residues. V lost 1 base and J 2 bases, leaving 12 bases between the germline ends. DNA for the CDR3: TGTGCCAGCAGTGAATCCCAGGGGGGGGCCTACGAGCAGTACTTC. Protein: CASSESQGGAYEQYF.

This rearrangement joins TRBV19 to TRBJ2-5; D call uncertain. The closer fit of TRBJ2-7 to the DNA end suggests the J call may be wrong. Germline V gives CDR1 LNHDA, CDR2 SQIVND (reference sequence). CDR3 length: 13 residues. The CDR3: CASSVGPGYEQYF. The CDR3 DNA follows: TGTGCCAGTAGTGTGGGCCCCGGATACGAGCAGTACTTC.

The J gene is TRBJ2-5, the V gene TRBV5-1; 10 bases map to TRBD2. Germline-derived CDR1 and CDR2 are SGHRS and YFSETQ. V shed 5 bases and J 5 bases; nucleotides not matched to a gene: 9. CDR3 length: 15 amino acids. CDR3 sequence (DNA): TGCGCCAGCAGGGACGGGACTAGCGATGCGGAGACCCAGTACTTC. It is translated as CASRDGTSDAETQYF.

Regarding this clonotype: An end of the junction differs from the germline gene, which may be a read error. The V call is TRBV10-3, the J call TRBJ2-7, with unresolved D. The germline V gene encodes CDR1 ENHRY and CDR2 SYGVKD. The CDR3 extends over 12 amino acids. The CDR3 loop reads CAINESSYEQYF. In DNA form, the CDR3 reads TGTGCCATCAATGAGTCTAGCTACGAGCAGTACTTC.

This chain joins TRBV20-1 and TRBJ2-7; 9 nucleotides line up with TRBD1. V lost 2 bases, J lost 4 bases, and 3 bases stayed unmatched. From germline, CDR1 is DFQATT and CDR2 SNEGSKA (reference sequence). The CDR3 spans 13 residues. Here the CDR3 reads CSARPDRGYEQYF. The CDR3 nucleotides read TGCAGTGCTAGACCGGACAGGGGATACGAGCAGTACTTC.

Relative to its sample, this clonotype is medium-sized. The CDR3 bases are TGTGCCACCAGCAGACAGACAGGGGGTGAAGAGCAGTACGTC. Translation: CATSRQTGGEEQYV. The V and J genes are TRBV15 and TRBJ2-7, with TRBD1 identical over 9 bases. The ends lost 2 bases at V and 7 bases at J; junction bases unmatched: 6. The V gene's germline CDR1 is LNHNV and CDR2 YYDKDF (reference sequence). CDR3 length: 14 amino acids.

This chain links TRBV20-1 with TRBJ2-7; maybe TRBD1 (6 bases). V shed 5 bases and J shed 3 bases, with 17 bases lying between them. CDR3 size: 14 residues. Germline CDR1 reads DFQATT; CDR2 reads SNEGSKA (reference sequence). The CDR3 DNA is TGCAGTGCTCTACACCCCGACAGGATCTACGAGCAGTACTTC. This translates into CSALHPDRIYEQYF.

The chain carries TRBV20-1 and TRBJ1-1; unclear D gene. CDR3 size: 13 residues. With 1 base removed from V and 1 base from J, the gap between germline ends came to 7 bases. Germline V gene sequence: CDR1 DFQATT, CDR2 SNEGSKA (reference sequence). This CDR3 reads CSARADRNTEAFF. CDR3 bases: TGCAGTGCTAGAGCGGATAGGAACACTGAAGCTTTCTTT.

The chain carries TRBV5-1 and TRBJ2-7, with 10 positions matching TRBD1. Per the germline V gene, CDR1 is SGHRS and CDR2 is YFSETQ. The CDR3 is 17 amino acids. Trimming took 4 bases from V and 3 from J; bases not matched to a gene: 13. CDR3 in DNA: TGCGCCAGCAGCCAAAGTAGAGGGACAGGGGTTGTCTACGAGCAGTACTTC. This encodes CASSQSRGTGVVYEQYF.

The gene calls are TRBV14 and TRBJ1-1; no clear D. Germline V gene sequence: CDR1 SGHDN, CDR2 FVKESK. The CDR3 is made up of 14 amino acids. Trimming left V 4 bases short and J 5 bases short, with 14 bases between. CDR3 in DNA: TGTGCCAGCAGCCCATCGTCCGGTTGGACTGAAGCTTTCTTT. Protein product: CASSPSSGWTEAFF.

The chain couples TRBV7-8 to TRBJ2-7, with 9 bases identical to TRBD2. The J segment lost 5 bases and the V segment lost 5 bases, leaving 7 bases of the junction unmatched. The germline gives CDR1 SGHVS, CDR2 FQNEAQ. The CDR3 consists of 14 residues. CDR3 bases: TGTGCCAGCAGCACCGGCGGGGGGGATAACGAGCAGTACTTC. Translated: CASSTGGGDNEQYF. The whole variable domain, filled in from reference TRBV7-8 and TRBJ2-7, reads GAGVSQSPRYKVAKRGQDVALRCDPISGHVSLFWYQQALGQGPEFLTYFQNEAQLDKSGLPSDRFFAERPEGSVSTLKIQRTQQEDSAVYLCASSTGGGDNEQYFGPGTRLTVT.

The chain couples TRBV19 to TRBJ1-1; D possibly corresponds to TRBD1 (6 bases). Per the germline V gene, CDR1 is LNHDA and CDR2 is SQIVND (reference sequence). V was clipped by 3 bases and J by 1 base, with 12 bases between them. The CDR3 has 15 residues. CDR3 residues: CASSMAGARNTEAFF. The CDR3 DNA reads TGTGCCAGTAGTATGGCGGGGGCGAGGAACACTGAAGCTTTCTTT.

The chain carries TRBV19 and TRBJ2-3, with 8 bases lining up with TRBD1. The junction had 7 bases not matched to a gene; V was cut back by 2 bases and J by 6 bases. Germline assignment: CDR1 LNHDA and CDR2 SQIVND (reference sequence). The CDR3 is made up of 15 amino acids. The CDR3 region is CASSIRQGAGDTQYF. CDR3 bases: TGTGCCAGTAGTATACGTCAGGGGGCAGGGGATACGCAGTATTTT.

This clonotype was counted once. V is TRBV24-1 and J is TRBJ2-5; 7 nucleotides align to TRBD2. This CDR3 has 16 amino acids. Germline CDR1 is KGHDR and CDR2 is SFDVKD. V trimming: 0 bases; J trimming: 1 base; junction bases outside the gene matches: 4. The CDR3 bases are TGTGCCACCAGTGATTTGAGCGGGGACTTCCAAGAGACCCAGTACTTC. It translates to CATSDLSGDFQETQYF.

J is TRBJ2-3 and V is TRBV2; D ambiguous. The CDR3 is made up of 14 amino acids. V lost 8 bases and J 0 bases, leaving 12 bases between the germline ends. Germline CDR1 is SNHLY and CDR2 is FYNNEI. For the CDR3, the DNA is TGTGCCAGCGTCGGCCTTCTTAGCACAGATACGCAGTATTTT. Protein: CASVGLLSTDTQYF.

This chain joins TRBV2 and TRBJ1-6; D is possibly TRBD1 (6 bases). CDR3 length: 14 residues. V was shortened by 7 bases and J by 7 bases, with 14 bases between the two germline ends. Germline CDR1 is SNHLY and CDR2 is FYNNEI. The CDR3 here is CASTEDSVNSPLHF. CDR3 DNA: TGTGCCAGCACCGAGGACAGTGTGAATTCACCCCTCCACTTT.

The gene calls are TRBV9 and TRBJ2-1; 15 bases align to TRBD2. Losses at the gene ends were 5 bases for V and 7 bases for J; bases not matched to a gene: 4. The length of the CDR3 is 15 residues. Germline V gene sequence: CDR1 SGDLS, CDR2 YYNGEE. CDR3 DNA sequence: TGTGCCAGCAGTCGGACTAGCGGGGGGGCGAATGAGCAGTTCTTC. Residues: CASSRTSGGANEQFF.

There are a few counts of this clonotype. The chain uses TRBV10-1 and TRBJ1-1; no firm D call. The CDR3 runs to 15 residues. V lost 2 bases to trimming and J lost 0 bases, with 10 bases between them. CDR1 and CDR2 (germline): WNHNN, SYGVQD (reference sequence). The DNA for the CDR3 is TGCGCCAGCAGTGAGACGGGCCGAATGAACACTGAAGCTTTCTTT. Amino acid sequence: CASSETGRMNTEAFF.

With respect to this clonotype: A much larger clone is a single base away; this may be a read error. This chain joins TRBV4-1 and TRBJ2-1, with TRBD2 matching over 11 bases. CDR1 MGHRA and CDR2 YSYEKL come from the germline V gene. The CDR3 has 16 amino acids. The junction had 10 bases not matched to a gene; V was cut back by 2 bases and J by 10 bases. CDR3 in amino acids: CASSQLLAGDGYEQFF. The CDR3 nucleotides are TGCGCCAGCAGCCAACTACTAGCGGGAGATGGCTACGAGCAGTTCTTC.